This T cell receptor (beta chain) was obtained from a study of cytomegalovirus exposure and HLA in healthy donors. The donors were members of the validation cohort comprising some 120 subjects, separate from the approximately 630-subject first cohort. CDR1 and CDR2 (germline): LNHDA, SQIVND (reference sequence). The junction had 6 bases not matched to a gene; V was cut back by 4 bases and J by 4 bases. CDR3 length equals 14 residues. Study results and caveats: It was around 160 TCR beta chains that were listed as cytomegalovirus-associated. Rarity marked most TCR sequences, yet some public TCRs occurred in many donors. The authors confirmed in vitro that three CMV-associated chains were specific for CMV antigens.

TCRdb's table, derived via immunoSEQ multiplex PCR, lists solely in-frame clones and lacks some. The repertoire has about 140,000 clones, 84% of them found once; the top ten carry around 1.4%. On this clone: The antigen remains undetermined.

The rearrangement joins TRBV19 to TRBJ1-2; 7 positions agree with TRBD1. Sequencing input: PBMCs. This TCR was sampled from a woman aged 25 to 45 in good health and CMV-seronegative. The CDR3 DNA sequence: TGTGCCAGTAGTAAGGGACAGAATATCTATGGCTACACCTTC. This translates into CASSKGQNIYGYTF.